A single sample gave rise to the 5 T cell receptor beta chains below, sequenced in a study of early T cells in non-severe SARS-CoV-2 infection. TCRdb re-called the 5' RACE reads through MiXCR, storing one row per CDR3 protein. The sample holds about 70,000 distinct CDR3 sequences; around 5% are singletons and the top ten take 6.5% to 8%. This sample comprised whole blood, obtained at baseline. The receptors originated from an adult who was a healthcare worker with PCR-confirmed SARS-CoV-2 infection or an uninfected control (not recorded which).

Only a few counts were recorded for this clonotype. In DNA form, the CDR3 reads TGTGCCAGCTCACCGGGACTAGCGGGAATTTTCGGGGAGCTGTTTTTT. Its protein is CASSPGLAGIFGELFF. V gene TRBV18 combines with J gene TRBJ2-2; 13 bases align to TRBD2. The junction had 5 bases not matched to a gene; V was cut back by 3 bases and J by 7 bases. The CDR3 covers 16 residues. CDR1 is KGHSH, CDR2 LQKENI, per germline.

The chain has TRBV19 and TRBJ2-7; 9 bases fit TRBD1. From germline, CDR1 is LNHDA and CDR2 SQIVND (reference sequence). The CDR3 contains 14 residues. V was pared by 3 bases and J by 5 bases, with 5 bases of the junction left unmatched. CDR3 coding DNA: TGTGCCAGTAGTATCCGCCGGACAGGGGACGAGCAGTACTTC. Translated: CASSIRRTGDEQYF. The whole variable domain, remainder taken from reference TRBV19 and TRBJ2-7, is DGGITQSPKYLFRKEGQNVTLSCEQNLNHDAMYWYRQDPGQGLRLIYYSQIVNDFQKGDIAEGYSVSREKKESFPLTVTSAQKNPTAFYLCASSIRRTGDEQYFGPGTRLTVT.

The chain is built from TRBV13 and TRBJ2-3, with D perhaps TRBD1 or TRBD2 (7 bases each). This CDR3 is built from 15 residues. Germline-derived CDR1 and CDR2 are PRHDT and FYEKMQ (reference sequence). The V and J ends lost 5 bases and 3 bases respectively, with 15 bases between them. The CDR3 DNA is TGTGCCAGCAGCCATGGGAGGGGGCTGACAGATACGCAGTATTTT. Translation: CASSHGRGLTDTQYF.

This rearrangement joins TRBV27 to TRBJ1-1; D gene uncertain. Germline loops: CDR1 MNHEY, CDR2 SMNVEV (reference sequence). V dropped 6 bases and J dropped 8 bases, with 1 base sitting between them. The CDR3 length is 8 residues. In DNA, the CDR3 is TGTGCCAGCAGGGAAGCTTTCTTT. Amino acids: CASREAFF.

This clonotype was counted between two and nine times. The CDR3 protein is CASRALGEEGYTF. In DNA, the CDR3 is TGTGCCAGCAGGGCCCTGGGGGAGGAAGGCTACACCTTC. The rearrangement joins TRBV25-1 to TRBJ1-2; the D gene is possibly TRBD1 (5 bases). V lost 6 bases to trimming and J lost 8 bases, with 16 bases between them. Per the germline V gene, CDR1 is MGHDK and CDR2 is SYGVNS. This CDR3 region has 13 residues.